The 27 T cell receptor beta chains given below trace back to one sample, sequenced in a study of shared clonotypes between healthy human individuals. Assay used: immunoSEQ multiplex PCR; TCRdb lists only in-frame clones, some missing. The sample has over 2 million clones; over 85% are singletons. CD45RO-negative, CCR7-positively selected cells formed the naive CD8 fraction, excluding terminally differentiated effector memory CD45RA+ cells. The specimen was naive CD8+ T cells sorted from blood. The receptors derive from a man younger than 35 in good health.

This chain joins TRBV4-3 and TRBJ1-1; unclear D gene. The germline V gene has CDR1 LGHNA and CDR2 YSLEER. Trimming left V 2 bases short and J 2 bases short, with 18 bases between. The CDR3 has 17 residues. For the CDR3, the DNA is TGCGCCAGCAGCCAATTTACAACGCCCTTCACTAACACTGAAGCTTTCTTT. It specifies CASSQFTTPFTNTEAFF.

Only one count was recorded for this clone. The genes are TRBV5-1 and TRBJ2-3; a weak D match, TRBD1 (7 bases). Between the trimmed V and J ends, which lost 3 bases and 2 bases, there was a span of 16 bases. The CDR3 has 16 amino acids. Germline V gene data show CDR1 as SGHRS and CDR2 as YFSETQ. Here the CDR3 reads CASSSRGAGFTDTQYF. CDR3 coding DNA: TGCGCCAGCAGCTCCAGGGGGGCGGGATTCACAGATACGCAGTATTTT.

This sequence joins TRBV6-6 and TRBJ1-5; 7 bases line up with TRBD1. The CDR3 totals 12 residues. The germline CDR1 and CDR2 sequences are MNHNY and SVGAGI (reference sequence). Trimming cost V 4 bases and J 14 bases; bases outside gene matches: 8. The CDR3 is CASSSLGQAEHF. In DNA, the CDR3 is TGTGCCAGCAGTTCACTAGGACAGGCCGAGCATTTT.

The chain links TRBV25-1 to TRBJ2-5; perhaps D is TRBD1 or TRBD2 (5 bases each). The V gene's germline CDR1 is MGHDK and CDR2 SYGVNS. With 5 bases removed from V and 4 bases from J, the gap between germline ends came to 20 bases. This CDR3 spans 16 amino acids. The CDR3 loop reads CASSPPGLVRGETQYF. The DNA of the CDR3 is TGTGCCAGCAGTCCCCCGGGGCTTGTAAGGGGAGAGACCCAGTACTTC.

This clone was counted a single time. Just one base apart from a much larger clone, this may be a read error. The same CDR3 also results from other DNA sequences found in this sample. The CDR3 nucleotides read TGCGCCAGCAGCCAAGGGACTAGCGGTTACGAGCAGTACTTC. Protein product: CASSQGTSGYEQYF. V gene TRBV4-1 combines with J gene TRBJ2-7; 10 nucleotides align to TRBD2. With 1 base clipped from V and 4 bases from J, the junction kept 1 base outside the gene matches. The CDR3 runs 14 residues. Germline CDR1 and CDR2: MGHRA and YSYEKL.

This chain joins TRBV5-4 and TRBJ2-7; weak D call: TRBD2 (5 bases). The CDR3 is 17 amino acids. In germline, CDR1 is SGHNT, CDR2 YYREEE (reference sequence). V was shortened by 5 bases and J by 2 bases, with 23 bases between the two germline ends. In DNA form, the CDR3 reads TGTGCCAGCAGTCTAACGACCGCGGGTTACGGCCCCTACGAGCAGTACTTC. Amino acid sequence: CASSLTTAGYGPYEQYF.

With respect to this clone: The sample carries other DNA sequences with the same CDR3. The gene calls are TRBV7-9 and TRBJ2-7; no clear D gene. Germline loops: CDR1 SEHNR, CDR2 FQNEAQ (reference sequence). This CDR3 spans 12 amino acids. The V end lost 1 base, the J end lost 6 bases, and 7 bases lay between the germline ends. The CDR3 protein is CASSLGGTEQYF. CDR3 in DNA: TGTGCCAGCAGCTTAGGGGGAACCGAGCAGTACTTC.

The CDR3, as DNA: TGTGCCAGCAGCTTGGTTACTAGCGGGAGGGCCAGGACAGATACGCAGTATTTT. Its protein is CASSLVTSGRARTDTQYF. The V call is TRBV5-4, the J call TRBJ2-3, with 13 bases matching TRBD2. CDR1 SGHNT and CDR2 YYREEE come from the germline V gene (reference sequence). The CDR3 sequence is 18 residues long. V lost 0 bases and J lost 3; bases outside the gene matches: 7.

A single count supports this clone. V usage is TRBV28 and J usage is TRBJ1-6; D possibly corresponds to TRBD1 (5 bases). Trimming removed 6 bases at V and 10 bases at J, with 10 bases between. CDR3 length: 12 amino acids. Germline lookup yields CDR1 MDHEN and CDR2 SYDVKM. The CDR3 DNA reads as TGTGCCAGCAGGGGGGGGGAGTCACCCCTCCACTTT. Its translation: CASRGGESPLHF.

Details on this clone: Additional DNA sequences in this sample encode the identical CDR3. V is TRBV13 and J is TRBJ2-7, with D unresolved. V shed 1 base and J shed 1 base, with 5 bases lying between them. CDR1 and CDR2 from the germline V gene are PRHDT and FYEKMQ (reference sequence). CDR3 length: 13 residues. The CDR3 is CASSLEGSYEQYF. The CDR3, as DNA: TGTGCCAGCAGCTTAGAAGGATCCTACGAGCAGTACTTC. The complete variable domain, with remaining parts taken from reference TRBV13 and TRBJ2-7, reads AAGVIQSPRHLIKEKRETATLKCYPIPRHDTVYWYQQGPGQDPQFLISFYEKMQSDKGSIPDRFSAQQFSDYHSELNMSSLELGDSALYFCASSLEGSYEQYFGPGTRLTVT.

The chain has TRBV28 and TRBJ1-4; D call uncertain. CDR1 and CDR2 (germline): MDHEN, SYDVKM. The CDR3 runs 15 residues. V lost 2 bases and J 3 bases, leaving 10 bases between the germline ends. In nucleotides, the CDR3 is TGTGCCAGCAGTTTAAAGAGGGTCTCTAATGAAAAACTGTTTTTT. Translation: CASSLKRVSNEKLFF. Supplemented by reference TRBV28 and TRBJ1-4, the full variable domain reads DVKVTQSSRYLVKRTGEKVFLECVQDMDHENMFWYRQDPGLGLRLIYFSYDVKMKEKGDIPEGYSVSREKKERFSLILESASTNQTSMYLCASSLKRVSNEKLFFGSGTQLSVL.

J is TRBJ2-1 and V is TRBV30, with 7 nucleotides matching TRBD2. The length of the CDR3 is 13 residues. Unmatched junction bases numbered 2, after V lost 5 bases and J lost 1 base. The germline CDR1 and CDR2 sequences are GTSNPN and SVGIG (reference sequence). The CDR3 nucleotides read TGTGCCTGGCGGGAGGAATCCTACAATGAGCAGTTCTTC. Translation gives CAWREESYNEQFF.

This clone appeared once. The V call is TRBV29-1, the J call TRBJ2-5; D could derive from TRBD1 or TRBD2 (7 bases each). The CDR3 extends over 14 amino acids. Trimming shortened V by 6 bases and J by 4 bases, and 18 bases separated the two germline ends. The V gene's germline CDR1 is SQVTM and CDR2 ANQGSEA. DNA for the CDR3: TGCAGCGTCGCCCCTCCAGGGGGGGGAGAGACCCAGTACTTC. It specifies CSVAPPGGGETQYF. Filled out from reference TRBV29-1 and TRBJ2-5, the complete variable domain reads SAVISQKPSRDICQRGTSLTIQCQVDSQVTMMFWYRQQPGQSLTLIATANQGSEATYESGFVIDKFPISRPNLTFSTLTVSNMSPEDSSIYLCSVAPPGGGETQYFGPGTRLLVL.

The rearrangement joins TRBV5-5 to TRBJ2-1, with 7 positions matching TRBD1. Trimming took 3 bases from V and 9 from J; bases not matched to a gene: 12. The CDR3 has 15 amino acids. Germline lookup yields CDR1 SGHKS and CDR2 YYEKEE (reference sequence). CDR3 DNA sequence: TGTGCCAGCAGCTCCGGGACAGTCCTTGGAGGTGAGCAGTTCTTC. It is translated as CASSSGTVLGGEQFF.

The chain carries TRBV19 and TRBJ1-5; 7 bases are a match to TRBD1. This CDR3 spans 14 amino acids. Germline CDR1 reads LNHDA; CDR2 reads SQIVND (reference sequence). The V segment lost 4 bases and the J segment 2 bases; nucleotides outside the gene matches: 2. The CDR3 DNA reads as TGTGCCAGTAGTAGGGGGACAGGCAATCAGCCCCAGCATTTT. Translating gives CASSRGTGNQPQHF.

CDR3 amino acids: CASSSDGGMEDYGYTF. The CDR3 bases are TGTGCCAGCAGCTCAGATGGGGGAATGGAGGACTATGGCTACACCTTC. This sequence joins TRBV9 and TRBJ1-2; a weak D match, TRBD1 (5 bases). V lost 4 bases and J 3 bases, leaving 19 bases between the germline ends. There are 16 residues in the CDR3. Per the germline V gene, CDR1 is SGDLS and CDR2 is YYNGEE.

The gene calls are TRBV6-1 and TRBJ2-1; 7 bases map to TRBD2. With 4 bases clipped from V and 2 bases from J, the junction kept 2 bases outside the gene matches. In germline, CDR1 is MNHNS, CDR2 SASEGT. The CDR3 contains 14 residues. For the CDR3, the DNA is TGTGCCAGCAGTGGTGGGGGGGCCTACAATGAGCAGTTCTTC. It encodes CASSGGGAYNEQFF.

V and J are TRBV5-4 and TRBJ1-3; 8 bases align to TRBD1. This CDR3 spans 18 amino acids. CDR1 and CDR2 (germline): SGHNT, YYREEE (reference sequence). V shed 4 bases and J 1 base; nucleotides not matched to a gene: 13. CDR3 nucleotides: TGTGCCAGCAGCACACGGACAGGGATTAAGGGTTCTGGAAACACCATATATTTT. Translated: CASSTRTGIKGSGNTIYF.

The chain joins TRBV15 to TRBJ1-1; D is unresolved. The CDR3 covers 12 residues. CDR1 and CDR2 (germline): LNHNV, YYDKDF (reference sequence). The V gene lost 5 bases and the J gene lost 7 bases, with 11 bases spanning the gap. This CDR3 is CATSQLAGEAFF. The CDR3 region has the DNA TGTGCCACCAGCCAGCTCGCGGGTGAAGCTTTCTTT.

This sequence joins TRBV7-2 and TRBJ1-1, with a tentative D call TRBD1 (5 bases). The CDR3 sequence is 15 residues long. Trimming pared 0 bases from V and 0 bases from J, leaving 8 bases between. Germline V gene lookup returns CDR1 SGHTA and CDR2 FQGNSA. CDR3: CASSLAGTMNTEAFF. The CDR3 coding sequence is TGTGCCAGCAGCTTAGCTGGGACGATGAACACTGAAGCTTTCTTT.

This chain uses TRBV5-5 with TRBJ2-3, with D perhaps given as TRBD1 or TRBD2 (5 bases each). The germline gives CDR1 SGHKS, CDR2 YYEKEE (reference sequence). The CDR3 is 17 amino acids. V dropped 0 bases and J dropped 2 bases, with 16 bases sitting between them. The CDR3, as DNA: TGTGCCAGCAGCTTGGTAAAAGGGGACGGGGACACAGATACGCAGTATTTT. Translating it yields CASSLVKGDGDTDTQYF.

The rearrangement uses TRBV7-9 and TRBJ2-7, with 8 bases identical to TRBD2. Germline-derived CDR1 and CDR2 are SEHNR and FQNEAQ (reference sequence). The length of the CDR3 is 14 residues. V lost 0 bases, J lost 5 bases, and 3 bases stayed unmatched. CDR3 sequence reads: CASSLAYGRDEQYF. The CDR3, as DNA: TGTGCCAGCAGCTTAGCTTACGGGAGGGACGAGCAGTACTTC.

V and J are TRBV2 and TRBJ1-4, with a possible D match to TRBD1 (5 bases). The CDR3 sequence is 12 residues long. V lost 9 bases and J lost 8, with 13 bases in between. Germline values: CDR1 SNHLY, CDR2 FYNNEI. For the CDR3, the DNA is TGTGCCAGGGGACCACCCGGGGAAAAACTGTTTTTT. It translates to CARGPPGEKLFF. Supplemented by reference TRBV2 and TRBJ1-4, the full variable domain reads EPEVTQTPSHQVTQMGQEVILRCVPISNHLYFYWYRQILGQKVEFLVSFYNNEISEKSEIFDDQFSVERPDGSNFTLKIRSTKLEDSAMYFCARGPPGEKLFFGSGTQLSVL.

This chain joins TRBV13 and TRBJ1-2; D perhaps matches TRBD1 (5 bases). The germline gives CDR1 PRHDT, CDR2 FYEKMQ (reference sequence). Between the trimmed V and J ends, which lost 4 bases and 6 bases, there was a span of 21 bases. The CDR3 covers 16 residues. In DNA form, the CDR3 reads TGTGCCAGCAGCTCATTAGCCGGGACCCCATACGATGGCTACACCTTC. This gives the protein CASSSLAGTPYDGYTF.

This rearrangement joins TRBV9 to TRBJ2-7, with D possibly TRBD1 on 6 matching bases. The CDR3 covers 15 residues. The germline gives CDR1 SGDLS, CDR2 YYNGEE. Trimming shortened V by 4 bases and J by 0 bases, and 14 bases separated the two germline ends. The CDR3 DNA sequence: TGTGCCAGCAGCCAGACGGGACATCCCTCCTACGAGCAGTACTTC. It specifies CASSQTGHPSYEQYF.

The chain recombines TRBV5-4 with TRBJ2-5, with TRBD2 as a possible D gene (5 bases). The CDR3 extends over 15 amino acids. V gave up 4 bases and J gave up 2 bases, with 15 bases separating them. Germline V gene sequence: CDR1 SGHNT, CDR2 YYREEE (reference sequence). The CDR3 nucleotides are TGTGCCAGCAGCCTTATCGACTATATACAAGAGACCCAGTACTTC. It specifies CASSLIDYIQETQYF. Full variable domain (outside the CDR3, taken from reference TRBV5-4 and TRBJ2-5): ETGVTQSPTHLIKTRGQQVTLRCSSQSGHNTVSWYQQALGQGPQFIFQYYREEENGRGNFPPRFSGLQFPNYSSELNVNALELDDSALYLCASSLIDYIQETQYFGPGTRLLVL.

This sequence joins TRBV5-6 and TRBJ1-5, with TRBD1 matching over 9 bases. J gave up 3 bases and V 4 bases, and 11 bases lay outside the gene matches. There are 17 residues in the CDR3. Germline V CDR1 and CDR2: SGHDT, YYEEEE. The DNA of the CDR3 is TGTGCCAGCAGCCCCCGTCGACAGGGGGGACTCAATCAGCCCCAGCATTTT. It yields the protein CASSPRRQGGLNQPQHF.